This T cell receptor beta chain was observed in a study of cytomegalovirus exposure and HLA in healthy donors. Study-level results: Associated with HLA alleles at 0.05 false discovery rate in a later analysis were around 17,000 TCR beta sequences. In vitro confirmation showed three CMV-associated chains to be CMV antigen specific. In an earlier analysis, most TCR beta V segments were productive about 87% or about 30% of the time.

The primer mix had 60 Vbeta and 13 Jbeta primers. The protocol was immunoSEQ multiplex PCR, while the TCRdb copy is restricted to in-frame clones and leaves out a portion. The sample shows 150,000 to 200,000 clones, about three quarters of them seen only once. For this clone: Its antigen is not known.

Donors showed nominal health when sampled, although they likely had unrecorded immune exposures. V lost 2 bases to trimming and J lost 2 bases, with 10 bases between them. Looked up from germline, CDR1 is MNHNY and CDR2 is SVGAGI (reference sequence). This CDR3 spans 15 amino acids. The chain carries TRBV6-6 and TRBJ1-3; the D gene is possibly TRBD1 (5 bases). The source is a woman aged 45 to 65 in good health and CMV-seropositive. Source material: PBMCs. This CDR3 is CASSYTQGTGNTIYF. Written as DNA, the CDR3 is TGTGCCAGCAGTTACACTCAGGGTACTGGAAACACCATATATTTT.